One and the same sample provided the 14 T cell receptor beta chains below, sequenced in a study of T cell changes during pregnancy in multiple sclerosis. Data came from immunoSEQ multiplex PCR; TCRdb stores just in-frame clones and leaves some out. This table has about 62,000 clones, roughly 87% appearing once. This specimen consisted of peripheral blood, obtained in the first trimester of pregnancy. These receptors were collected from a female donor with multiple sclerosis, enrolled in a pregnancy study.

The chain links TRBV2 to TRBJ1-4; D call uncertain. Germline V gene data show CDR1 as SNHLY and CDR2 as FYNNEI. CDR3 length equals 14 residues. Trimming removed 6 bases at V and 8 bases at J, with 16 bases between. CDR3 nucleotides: TGTGCCAGCAGCCTCCCGACCACGGGAGAAAAACTGTTTTTT. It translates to CASSLPTTGEKLFF.

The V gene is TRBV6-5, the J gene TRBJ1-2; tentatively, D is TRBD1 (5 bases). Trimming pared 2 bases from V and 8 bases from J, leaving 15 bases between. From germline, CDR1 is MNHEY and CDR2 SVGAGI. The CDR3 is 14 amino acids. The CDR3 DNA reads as TGTGCCAGCAGTTACAATTACCCGGGGGACGGCTACACCTTC. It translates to CASSYNYPGDGYTF.

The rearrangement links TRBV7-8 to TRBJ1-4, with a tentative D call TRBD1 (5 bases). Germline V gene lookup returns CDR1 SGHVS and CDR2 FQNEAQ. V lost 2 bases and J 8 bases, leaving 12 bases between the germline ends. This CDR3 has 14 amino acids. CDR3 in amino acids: CASSLRQGGEKLFF. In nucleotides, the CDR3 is TGTGCCAGCAGCTTAAGGCAGGGTGGAGAAAAACTGTTTTTT.

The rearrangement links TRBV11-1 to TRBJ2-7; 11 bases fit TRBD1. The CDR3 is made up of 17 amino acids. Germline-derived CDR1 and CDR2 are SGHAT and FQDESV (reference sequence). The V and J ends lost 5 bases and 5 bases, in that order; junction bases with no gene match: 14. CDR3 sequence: CASSPKVGTGGRNEQYF. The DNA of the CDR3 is TGTGCCAGCAGCCCAAAAGTTGGGACAGGGGGGCGTAACGAGCAGTACTTC. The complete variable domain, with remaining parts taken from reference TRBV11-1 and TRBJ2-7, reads EAEVAQSPRYKITEKSQAVAFWCDPISGHATLYWYRQILGQGPELLVQFQDESVVDDSQLPKDRFSAERLKGVDSTLKIQPAELGDSAMYLCASSPKVGTGGRNEQYFGPGTRLTVT.

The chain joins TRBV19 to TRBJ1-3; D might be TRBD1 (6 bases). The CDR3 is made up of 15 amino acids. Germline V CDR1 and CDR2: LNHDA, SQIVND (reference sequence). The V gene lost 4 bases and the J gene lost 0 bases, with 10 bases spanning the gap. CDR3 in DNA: TGTGCCAGTAGTAGGACAGCACTCTCTGGAAACACCATATATTTT. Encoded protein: CASSRTALSGNTIYF.

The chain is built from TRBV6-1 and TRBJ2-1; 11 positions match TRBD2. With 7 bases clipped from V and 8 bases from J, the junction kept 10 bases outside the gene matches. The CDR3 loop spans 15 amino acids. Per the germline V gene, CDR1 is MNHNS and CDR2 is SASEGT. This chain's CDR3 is CASILAGGRSDEQFF. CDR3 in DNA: TGTGCCAGCATCTTAGCGGGGGGGCGATCCGATGAGCAGTTCTTC.

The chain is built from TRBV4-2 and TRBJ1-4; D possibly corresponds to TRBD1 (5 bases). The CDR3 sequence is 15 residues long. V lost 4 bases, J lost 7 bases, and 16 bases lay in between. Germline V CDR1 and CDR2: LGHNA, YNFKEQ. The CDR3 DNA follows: TGTGCCAGCAGCCCGATTTCAGGGTTAGGTGAAAAACTGTTTTTT. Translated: CASSPISGLGEKLFF.

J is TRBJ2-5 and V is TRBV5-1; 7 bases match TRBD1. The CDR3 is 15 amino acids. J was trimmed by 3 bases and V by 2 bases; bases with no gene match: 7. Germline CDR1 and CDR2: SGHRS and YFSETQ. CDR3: CASSFYDRVKETQYF. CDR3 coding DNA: TGCGCCAGCAGCTTCTATGACAGGGTTAAAGAGACCCAGTACTTC. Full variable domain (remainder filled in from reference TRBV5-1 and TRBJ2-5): KAGVTQTPRYLIKTRGQQVTLSCSPISGHRSVSWYQQTPGQGLQFLFEYFSETQRNKGNFPGRFSGRQFSNSRSEMNVSTLELGDSALYLCASSFYDRVKETQYFGPGTRLLVL.

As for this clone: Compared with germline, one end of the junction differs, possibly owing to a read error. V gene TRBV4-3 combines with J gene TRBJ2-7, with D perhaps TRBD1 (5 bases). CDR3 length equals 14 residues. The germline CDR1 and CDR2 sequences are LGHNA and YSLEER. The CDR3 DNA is TGCGCCAGCAGCCAAGAGAGTCGCCAGGGAACATTCAGCTTC. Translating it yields CASSQESRQGTFSF.

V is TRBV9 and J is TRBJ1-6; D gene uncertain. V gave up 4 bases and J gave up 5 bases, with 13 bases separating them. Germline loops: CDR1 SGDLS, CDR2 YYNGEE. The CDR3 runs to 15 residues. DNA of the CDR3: TGTGCCAGCAGCTTTGAGGGCCCAAATAATTCACCCCTCCACTTT. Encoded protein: CASSFEGPNNSPLHF.

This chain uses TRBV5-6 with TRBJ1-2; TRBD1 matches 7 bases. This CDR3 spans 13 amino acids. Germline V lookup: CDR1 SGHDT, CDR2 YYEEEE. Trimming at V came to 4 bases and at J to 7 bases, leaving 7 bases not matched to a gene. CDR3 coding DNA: TGTGCCAGCAGCCTAGGGACAGCTGCTGGCTACACCTTC. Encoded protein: CASSLGTAAGYTF. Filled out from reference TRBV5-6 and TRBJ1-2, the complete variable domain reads DAGVTQSPTHLIKTRGQQVTLRCSPKSGHDTVSWYQQALGQGPQFIFQYYEEEERQRGNFPDRFSGHQFPNYSSELNVNALLLGDSALYLCASSLGTAAGYTFGSGTRLTVV.

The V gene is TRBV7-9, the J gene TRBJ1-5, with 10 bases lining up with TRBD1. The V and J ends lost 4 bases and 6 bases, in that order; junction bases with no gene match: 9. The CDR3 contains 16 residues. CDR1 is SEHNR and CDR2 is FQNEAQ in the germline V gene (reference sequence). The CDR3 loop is CASSSSGTGDSQPQHF. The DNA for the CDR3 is TGTGCCAGCAGCTCCTCCGGGACAGGGGATTCTCAGCCCCAGCATTTT. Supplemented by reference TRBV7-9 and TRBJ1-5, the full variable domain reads DTGVSQNPRHKITKRGQNVTFRCDPISEHNRLYWYRQTLGQGPEFLTYFQNEAQLEKSRLLSDRFSAERPKGSFSTLEIQRTEQGDSAMYLCASSSSGTGDSQPQHFGDGTRLSIL.

This CDR3 is CASGSDNTRRFEQYF. CDR3 coding DNA: TGTGCTAGTGGTTCGGACAACACCCGCCGGTTCGAGCAGTACTTC. The chain recombines TRBV12-5 with TRBJ2-7, with D perhaps TRBD1 (5 bases). The CDR3 has 15 amino acids. V lost 4 bases and J 6 bases, leaving 19 bases between the germline ends. Germline V gene data show CDR1 as LGHNT and CDR2 as FRNRAP. The full variable domain, completed using reference TRBV12-5 and TRBJ2-7, is DARVTQTPRHKVTEMGQEVTMRCQPILGHNTVFWYRQTMMQGLELLAYFRNRAPLDDSGMPKDRFSAEMPDATLATLKIQPSEPRDSAVYFCASGSDNTRRFEQYFGPGTRLTVT.

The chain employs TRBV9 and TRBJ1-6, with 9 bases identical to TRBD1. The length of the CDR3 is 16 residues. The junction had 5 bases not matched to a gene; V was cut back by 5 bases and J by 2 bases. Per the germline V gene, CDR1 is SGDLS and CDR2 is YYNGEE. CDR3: CASSMDRGAYNSPLHF. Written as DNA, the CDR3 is TGTGCCAGCAGTATGGACAGGGGTGCCTATAATTCACCCCTCCACTTT.